These T cell receptor beta chains were read from a single sample in a study of shared clonotypes between healthy human individuals. Generated by immunoSEQ multiplex PCR, the TCRdb table keeps only in-frame clones and is missing some. In the table there are under 600,000 clones, around 97% of which are singletons. The sample taken for sequencing was naive CD4+ T cells sorted from blood. All receptors derive from a woman aged 25 to 39 in good health. Both conserved end residues are part of each CDR3. Each record gives: V gene, clone size, D gene, J gene, CDR3 protein, CDR3 DNA. A D gene is named only where the DNA matches it firmly. A row's size may be missing; if present it is once, few, many or a size class.

TRBV10-1	NA	TRBD2	TRBJ2-5	CASSDPLEASGQETQYF	TGCGCCAGCAGTGATCCCCTGGAGGCTAGCGGACAAGAGACCCAGTACTTC
TRBV6-6	NA	NA	TRBJ2-5	CASSYSDLPGTQYF	TGTGCCAGCAGTTACTCGGACCTACCCGGGACCCAGTACTTC
TRBV5-1	NA	TRBD2	TRBJ2-3	CASSESLAGGESDTQYF	TGCGCCAGCAGCGAGAGCTTAGCGGGAGGGGAGTCAGATACGCAGTATTTT
TRBV5-8	NA	NA	TRBJ1-4	CASSLLLTTNEKLFF	TGTGCCAGCAGCTTGCTGCTTACAACTAATGAAAAACTGTTTTTT
TRBV14	NA	NA	TRBJ2-5	CASSQGLATYKETQYF	TGTGCCAGCAGCCAAGGGCTAGCGACATATAAAGAGACCCAGTACTTC
TRBV5-1	NA	TRBD1	TRBJ1-2	CASKTGGFGYGYTF	TGCGCCAGCAAAACAGGGGGCTTTGGCTATGGCTACACCTTC
TRBV19	NA	NA	TRBJ2-6	CASTGTNGANVLTF	TGTGCCAGTACAGGGACGAATGGGGCCAACGTCCTGACTTTC
TRBV11-1	NA	TRBD2	TRBJ2-5	CASSFGLAEQETQYF	TGTGCCAGCAGCTTCGGACTAGCGGAACAAGAGACCCAGTACTTC
TRBV2	few	TRBD1	TRBJ2-7	CASTWTGGYEQYF	TGTGCCAGCACCTGGACAGGGGGCTACGAGCAGTACTTC
TRBV4-2	NA	NA	TRBJ2-4	CASSQVWTPNSSKNIQYF	TGTGCCAGCAGCCAAGTTTGGACGCCCAATTCGTCCAAAAACATTCAGTACTTC
TRBV10-2	NA	NA	TRBJ2-7	CASSEVGQSPSYEQYF	TGCGCCAGCAGTGAAGTCGGGCAGTCTCCTTCCTACGAGCAGTACTTC
TRBV18	NA	NA	TRBJ1-5	CASSPLGSVDQPQHF	TGTGCCAGCTCACCACTCGGTTCAGTCGATCAGCCCCAGCATTTT
TRBV2	NA	NA	TRBJ1-1	CASAKQTGNTEAFF	TGTGCCAGCGCAAAACAAACCGGAAACACTGAAGCTTTCTTT
TRBV2	NA	NA	TRBJ1-1	CASSEDRLGTEAFF	TGTGCCAGCAGTGAGGATAGGTTGGGCACTGAAGCTTTCTTT
TRBV5-4	NA	NA	TRBJ1-6	CASRFDPRSDSPLHF	TGTGCCAGCCGCTTCGACCCACGCTCCGATTCACCCCTCCACTTT
TRBV2	NA	TRBD2	TRBJ2-7	CASTSGLAGVDEQYF	TGTGCCAGCACTTCGGGACTAGCGGGAGTCGACGAGCAGTACTTC
TRBV6-6	NA	NA	TRBJ2-1	CASSPEGSSFDEQFF	TGTGCCAGCAGTCCGGAGGGATCGTCGTTCGATGAGCAGTTCTTC
TRBV7-9	NA	NA	TRBJ2-2	CASPGGGATGELFF	TGTGCCAGCCCGGGGGGCGGGGCCACCGGGGAGCTGTTTTTT
TRBV5-1	NA	NA	TRBJ2-5	CASSDSQETQYF	TGCGCCAGCTCCGACTCACAAGAGACCCAGTACTTC
TRBV23-1	once	NA	TRBJ2-7	CASSVPAGNSYEQYF	TGCGCCAGCAGTGTTCCGGCGGGGAACTCCTACGAGCAGTACTTC
TRBV5-4	NA	NA	TRBJ1-2	CASSLTGHAYGYTF	TGTGCCAGCAGCTTGACGGGACACGCCTATGGCTACACCTTC
TRBV9	NA	TRBD1	TRBJ2-7	CASSVDRSTGLYEQYF	TGTGCCAGCAGCGTAGATCGGTCGACAGGGCTCTACGAGCAGTACTTC
TRBV7-9	NA	TRBD2	TRBJ2-2	CASSFKRGENTGELFF	TGTGCCAGCAGCTTTAAGCGGGGGGAGAACACCGGGGAGCTGTTTTTT
TRBV27	NA	NA	TRBJ1-1	CASSLSRGFPPLNTEAFF	TGTGCCAGCAGTTTATCGAGGGGGTTTCCCCCCCTGAACACTGAAGCTTTCTTT
TRBV2	NA	TRBD1	TRBJ1-5	CASSRQGLEEQPQHF	TGTGCCAGCAGTAGACAGGGGTTGGAGGAGCAGCCCCAGCATTTT
TRBV9	NA	TRBD2	TRBJ2-1	CASSVGTSGYNEQFF	TGTGCCAGCAGCGTAGGGACTAGCGGATACAATGAGCAGTTCTTC
TRBV12-5	NA	NA	TRBJ2-2	CASGLALGVRGTGELFF	TGTGCTAGTGGTTTAGCCCTGGGAGTGCGGGGCACCGGGGAGCTGTTTTTT
TRBV4-2	NA	NA	TRBJ2-7	CASSQVRTTGMEQYF	TGTGCCAGCAGCCAAGTACGGACGACAGGAATGGAGCAGTACTTC
TRBV11-2	NA	TRBD1	TRBJ1-2	CASSSDRGKSGYTF	TGTGCCAGCAGCTCGGACAGGGGGAAGTCTGGCTACACCTTC
TRBV28	NA	TRBD1	TRBJ1-5	CASSRTGPSNQPQHF	TGTGCCAGCAGCAGGACAGGGCCGAGCAATCAGCCCCAGCATTTT
TRBV4-1	NA	NA	TRBJ2-7	CASSQVGGSYEQYF	TGCGCCAGCAGCCAAGTAGGGGGCTCCTACGAGCAGTACTTC
TRBV7-6	NA	TRBD1	TRBJ2-7	CASSPWGQGATAYEQYF	TGTGCCAGCAGCCCATGGGGACAGGGGGCAACAGCCTACGAGCAGTACTTC
TRBV7-2	NA	TRBD1	TRBJ2-7	CASSSRTGNSEQYF	TGTGCCAGCAGCTCTCGGACAGGGAACTCGGAGCAGTACTTC
TRBV5-1	NA	NA	TRBJ2-1	CASSQVPGSYNEQFF	TGCGCCAGCAGCCAAGTGCCAGGGTCCTACAATGAGCAGTTCTTC
TRBV30	NA	NA	TRBJ2-3	CAWESTDTQYF	TGTGCCTGGGAATCAACAGATACGCAGTATTTT
TRBV9	NA	NA	TRBJ1-2	CASSVDQLTVHGYTF	TGTGCCAGCAGCGTAGATCAGTTGACAGTCCATGGCTACACCTTC
TRBV7-2	NA	TRBD1	TRBJ2-7	CASSLDSGGASEQYF	TGTGCCAGCAGCTTAGATTCAGGGGGCGCGTCCGAGCAGTACTTC
TRBV5-1	NA	NA	TRBJ2-3	CASSLDGQGYDTQYF	TGCGCCAGCAGCTTGGATGGGCAGGGATATGATACGCAGTATTTT
TRBV19	NA	NA	TRBJ1-1	CASSIPPLGSTEAFF	TGTGCCAGTAGTATCCCCCCTCTAGGGAGCACTGAAGCTTTCTTT
TRBV25-1	NA	NA	TRBJ1-1	CASSEGDLVETEAFF	TGTGCCAGCAGTGAGGGCGATTTGGTGGAAACTGAAGCTTTCTTT
TRBV6-6	NA	NA	TRBJ1-1	CASSYGRMNTEAFF	TGTGCCAGCAGTTACGGCAGAATGAACACTGAAGCTTTCTTT